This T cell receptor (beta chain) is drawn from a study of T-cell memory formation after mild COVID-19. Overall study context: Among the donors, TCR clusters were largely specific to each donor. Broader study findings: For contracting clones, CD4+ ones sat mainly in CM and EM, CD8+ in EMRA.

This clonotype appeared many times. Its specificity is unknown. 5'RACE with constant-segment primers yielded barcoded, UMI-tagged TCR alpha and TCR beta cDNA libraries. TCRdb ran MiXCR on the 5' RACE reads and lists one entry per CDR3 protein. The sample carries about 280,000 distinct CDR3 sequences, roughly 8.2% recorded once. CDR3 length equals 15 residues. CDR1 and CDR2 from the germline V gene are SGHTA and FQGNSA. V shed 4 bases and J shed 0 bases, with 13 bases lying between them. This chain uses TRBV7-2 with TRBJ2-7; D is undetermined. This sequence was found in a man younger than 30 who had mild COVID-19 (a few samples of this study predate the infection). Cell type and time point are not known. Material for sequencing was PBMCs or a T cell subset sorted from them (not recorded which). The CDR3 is CASSSQETLSYEQYF. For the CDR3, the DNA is TGTGCCAGCAGCTCCCAGGAGACCCTCTCCTACGAGCAGTACTTC.